Below are 30 T cell receptor beta chains sequenced from a single sample in a study of blood T cell repertoires in COVID-19. Produced via immunoSEQ multiplex PCR; TCRdb's table is partial and in-frame only. The data contain around 25,000 clones, over 55% of them singletons. Sequencing used peripheral blood. These receptors originate from a woman over 75 with acute or convalescent COVID-19.

This clone was seen only a few times. The V gene is TRBV27, the J gene TRBJ2-1; 7 bases fit TRBD2. The germline V gene encodes CDR1 MNHEY and CDR2 SMNVEV (reference sequence). CDR3 length equals 17 residues. V dropped 5 bases and J dropped 8; count of bases not matched to a gene: 18. The CDR3: CASSTRTSLSRNDEQFF. The CDR3 region has the DNA TGTGCCAGCAGTACCCGGACTAGTTTGAGCCGGAACGATGAGCAGTTCTTC.

This chain joins TRBV24-1 and TRBJ1-6, with D tentatively TRBD1 (5 bases). The CDR3 consists of 16 residues. Trimming pared 7 bases from V and 12 bases from J, leaving 24 bases between. Germline V gene lookup returns CDR1 KGHDR and CDR2 SFDVKD. CDR3 region: CATRRNLGARPLPLHF. The CDR3 nucleotides read TGTGCCACCAGAAGAAATCTAGGGGCCAGACCCTTACCCCTCCACTTT.

The chain employs TRBV5-1 and TRBJ2-7, with 7 positions matching TRBD2. There are 15 residues in the CDR3. The J segment lost 1 base and the V segment lost 7 bases, leaving 11 bases of the junction unmatched. Germline CDR1 and CDR2: SGHRS and YFSETQ. CDR3 sequence (DNA): TGCGCCAGCTCGGGGGGTAGCGGATTATCCTACGAGCAGTACTTC. Translated, it gives CASSGGSGLSYEQYF. The variable domain in full, completed from reference TRBV5-1 and TRBJ2-7, reads KAGVTQTPRYLIKTRGQQVTLSCSPISGHRSVSWYQQTPGQGLQFLFEYFSETQRNKGNFPGRFSGRQFSNSRSEMNVSTLELGDSALYLCASSGGSGLSYEQYFGPGTRLTVT.

This chain links TRBV4-3 with TRBJ1-1; TRBD1 aligns across 9 bases. This CDR3 region has 13 residues. J was trimmed by 9 bases and V by 0 bases; bases with no gene match: 2. CDR1 and CDR2 from the germline V gene are LGHNA and YSLEER. CDR3 sequence reads: CASSQDGQGQAFF. The CDR3 DNA is TGCGCCAGCAGCCAAGATGGACAGGGGCAAGCTTTCTTT.

This chain uses TRBV7-3 with TRBJ1-1; 8 nucleotides agree with TRBD1. CDR3 length equals 14 residues. The germline V gene encodes CDR1 SGHTA and CDR2 FQGTGA. Germline trimming cut 5 bases from V and 1 base from J; bases unmatched to any gene: 3. DNA of the CDR3: TGTGCCAGCAGCGCTCAGGGGGCGAACACTGAAGCTTTCTTT. Translation: CASSAQGANTEAFF. The whole variable domain, remainder taken from reference TRBV7-3 and TRBJ1-1, is GAGVSQTPSNKVTEKGKYVELRCDPISGHTALYWYRQSLGQGPEFLIYFQGTGAADDSGLPNDRFFAVRPEGSVSTLKIQRTERGDSAVYLCASSAQGANTEAFFGQGTRLTVV.

The chain links TRBV9 to TRBJ1-2; D is ambiguous. CDR1 is SGDLS and CDR2 is YYNGEE in the germline V gene. This CDR3 has 14 amino acids. Between the trimmed V and J ends, which lost 1 base and 1 base, there was a span of 8 bases. The CDR3 nucleotides read TGTGCCAGCAGCGTAACAGACCTTAACTATGGCTACACCTTC. Encoded protein: CASSVTDLNYGYTF.

Note on this clone: The sample has other DNA sequences that encode this CDR3 too. The V gene is TRBV3-1 (or the pseudogene TRBV3-2), the J gene TRBJ2-7; TRBD1 might be the D (6 bases). In germline, CDR1 is LGHDT, CDR2 YNNKEL (reference sequence). This CDR3 comprises 14 residues. Trimming cost V 3 bases and J 0 bases, with 9 bases left between them. In nucleotides, the CDR3 is TGTGCCAGCAGCCAGGACAGATACTCCTACGAGCAGTACTTC. This sequence encodes CASSQDRYSYEQYF.

The chain has TRBV19 and TRBJ1-5, with a tentative D call TRBD1 (6 bases). Trimming cost V 6 bases and J 3 bases, with 18 bases left between them. This CDR3 region has 16 residues. The germline gives CDR1 LNHDA, CDR2 SQIVND (reference sequence). The CDR3 nucleotides read TGTGCCAGTAGCCCTTCGCCCGGACAGTCCAATCAGCCCCAGCATTTT. It translates to CASSPSPGQSNQPQHF.

V usage is TRBV19 and J usage is TRBJ2-5; D is possibly TRBD1 (6 bases). The germline V and J ends were trimmed by 6 bases and 4 bases, with 9 bases remaining between them. The V gene's germline CDR1 is LNHDA and CDR2 SQIVND (reference sequence). There are 12 residues in the CDR3. CDR3 DNA sequence: TGTGCCAGTAGCACCAGGGGAGAGACCCAGTACTTC. This sequence encodes CASSTRGETQYF.

In its sample, this clone was seen once. V usage is TRBV3-1 (or the pseudogene TRBV3-2) and J usage is TRBJ2-7; the match to TRBD2 covers 10 bases. The CDR3 contains 16 residues. V shed 0 bases, J shed 4 bases, and the junction held 6 bases outside the gene matches. Germline V CDR1 and CDR2: LGHDT, YNNKEL (reference sequence). CDR3 region: CASSQDLAGGPYEQYF. The CDR3 DNA follows: TGTGCCAGCAGCCAAGATTTAGCGGGGGGACCGTACGAGCAGTACTTC.

In its sample, this clone was seen once. The rearrangement joins TRBV27 to TRBJ2-1, with 11 bases aligning to TRBD2. Losses at the gene ends were 8 bases for V and 8 bases for J; bases not matched to a gene: 8. CDR1 and CDR2 (germline): MNHEY, SMNVEV (reference sequence). This CDR3 is built from 14 residues. The CDR3 DNA reads as TGTGCCAGCCGGCGGATAGCGGGGGGGGATGAGCAGTTCTTC. Translation: CASRRIAGGDEQFF.

The V call is TRBV7-9, the J call TRBJ2-7; TRBD1 might be the D (6 bases). The V end lost 8 bases, the J end lost 7 bases, and 18 bases lay between the germline ends. The CDR3 is 13 amino acids. Germline values: CDR1 SEHNR, CDR2 FQNEAQ (reference sequence). CDR3 in amino acids: CASSDTGPGEQYF. In DNA form, the CDR3 reads TGTGCCAGCTCCGACACAGGGCCGGGAGAGCAGTACTTC.

This clone was observed a handful of times. The gene calls are TRBV9 and TRBJ1-6; D is uncertain. This CDR3 spans 14 amino acids. V was trimmed by 0 bases and J by 7 bases, leaving 8 bases between them. From germline, CDR1 is SGDLS and CDR2 YYNGEE. The CDR3 DNA sequence: TGTGCCAGCAGCGTAGACCTAGGAAATTCACCCCTCCACTTT. As protein: CASSVDLGNSPLHF.

The gene calls are TRBV19 and TRBJ1-1, with D perhaps TRBD1 (5 bases). V dropped 3 bases and J dropped 4 bases, with 15 bases sitting between them. Germline lookup yields CDR1 LNHDA and CDR2 SQIVND (reference sequence). The CDR3 spans 15 residues. The CDR3 DNA reads as TGTGCCAGTAGTATCCGGAGGGGTGGGGGCACTGAAGCTTTCTTT. This codes for CASSIRRGGGTEAFF.

V and J are TRBV27 and TRBJ1-4, with D maybe TRBD1 (5 bases). Germline V gene sequence: CDR1 MNHEY, CDR2 SMNVEV (reference sequence). The CDR3 consists of 14 residues. V lost 1 base to trimming and J lost 6 bases, with 9 bases between them. CDR3 sequence (DNA): TGTGCCAGCAGTTTATGGGGAGGGGATGAAAAACTGTTTTTT. As protein: CASSLWGGDEKLFF. Full variable domain (missing parts from reference TRBV27 and TRBJ1-4): EAQVTQNPRYLITVTGKKLTVTCSQNMNHEYMSWYRQDPGLGLRQIYYSMNVEVTDKGDVPEGYKVSRKEKRNFPLILESPSPNQTSLYFCASSLWGGDEKLFFGSGTQLSVL.

This chain links TRBV19 with TRBJ1-3; 9 nucleotides line up with TRBD1. Germline trimming cut 3 bases from V and 2 bases from J; bases unmatched to any gene: 2. Germline V gives CDR1 LNHDA, CDR2 SQIVND (reference sequence). The CDR3 totals 15 residues. This CDR3 reads CASSIRQGAGNTIYF. The CDR3 coding sequence is TGTGCCAGTAGTATTCGACAGGGGGCTGGAAACACCATATATTTT.

This sequence joins TRBV5-4 and TRBJ1-1, with a possible D match to TRBD1 (5 bases). The germline V gene encodes CDR1 SGHNT and CDR2 YYREEE (reference sequence). The CDR3 loop spans 14 amino acids. The germline V and J ends were trimmed by 4 bases and 1 base, with 11 bases remaining between them. In DNA, the CDR3 is TGTGCCAGCAGCCGGACACTAACGAACACTGAAGCTTTCTTT. Translated, it gives CASSRTLTNTEAFF.

Here the CDR3 DNA reads TGTGCCAGCTCCCCCCGAGAAAGCCAGGGGGAAAAACTGTTTTTT. Its protein is CASSPRESQGEKLFF. The chain links TRBV18 to TRBJ1-4; perhaps TRBD1 as D (6 bases). CDR1 is KGHSH and CDR2 is LQKENI in the germline V gene. V lost 6 bases to trimming and J lost 8 bases, with 19 bases between them. The CDR3 covers 15 residues.

The chain recombines TRBV28 with TRBJ2-5; 8 nucleotides align to TRBD2. Germline CDR1 and CDR2: MDHEN and SYDVKM. V gave up 2 bases and J gave up 4 bases; unmatched junction bases: 15. CDR3 length equals 18 residues. CDR3 sequence (DNA): TGTGCCAGCAGTTTAAATCCTGGGGACTTAGCGGGAAGAGAGACCCAGTACTTC. This encodes CASSLNPGDLAGRETQYF.

The V and J genes are TRBV11-2 and TRBJ2-7; 9 positions match TRBD2. Germline loops: CDR1 SGHAT, CDR2 FQNNGV. This CDR3 has 16 residues. The V and J ends lost 3 bases and 3 bases, in that order; junction bases with no gene match: 9. The DNA for the CDR3 is TGTGCCAGCAGCTTTACTCCGGCGGGAGGGATCTACGAGCAGTACTTC. Protein product: CASSFTPAGGIYEQYF. The full variable domain, completed using reference TRBV11-2 and TRBJ2-7, is EAGVAQSPRYKIIEKRQSVAFWCNPISGHATLYWYQQILGQGPKLLIQFQNNGVVDDSQLPKDRFSAERLKGVDSTLKIQPAKLEDSAVYLCASSFTPAGGIYEQYFGPGTRLTVT.

V is TRBV28 and J is TRBJ1-4; no reliable D call. CDR1 MDHEN and CDR2 SYDVKM come from the germline V gene. V gave up 3 bases and J gave up 7 bases, with 15 bases separating them. CDR3 length: 15 residues. CDR3 DNA: TGTGCCAGCAGTTTTCAGACTGCGGGAAGTGAAAAACTGTTTTTT. Protein sequence: CASSFQTAGSEKLFF.

V usage is TRBV5-6 and J usage is TRBJ1-2, with 7 nucleotides matching TRBD1. The length of the CDR3 is 15 residues. From germline, CDR1 is SGHDT and CDR2 YYEEEE. V was pared by 0 bases and J by 8 bases, with 10 bases of the junction left unmatched. For the CDR3, the DNA is TGTGCCAGCAGCTTGGCTGGACAGGCTATCGGGGGCTACACCTTC. This sequence encodes CASSLAGQAIGGYTF.

This clone was counted a few times. The chain links TRBV3-1 (or the pseudogene TRBV3-2) to TRBJ2-7; 7 bases line up with TRBD2. V was clipped by 6 bases and J by 0 bases; unmatched bases: 8. CDR1 is LGHDT and CDR2 is YNNKEL in the germline V gene (reference sequence). The CDR3 covers 15 residues. CDR3 sequence: CASSLSGALSYEQYF. CDR3 nucleotides: TGTGCCAGCAGTCTGAGCGGGGCGCTCTCCTACGAGCAGTACTTC.

This sequence joins TRBV6-5 and TRBJ2-7; 10 bases map to TRBD1. This CDR3 is 15 amino acids long. The V gene end was trimmed by 6 bases and the J gene end by 3 bases; junction bases not matched to a gene: 8. Germline CDR1 is MNHEY and CDR2 is SVGAGI. CDR3 in amino acids: CASRRTGTGVYEQYF. DNA for the CDR3: TGTGCCAGCAGGAGAACCGGGACAGGGGTCTACGAGCAGTACTTC.

The chain carries TRBV6-5 and TRBJ2-1; 11 nucleotides agree with TRBD2. This CDR3 region has 15 residues. Germline CDR1 reads MNHEY; CDR2 reads SVGAGI. Trimming removed 6 bases from V and 4 bases from J; junction bases left unmatched: 5. CDR3 sequence: CASSWGLAEYNEQFF. CDR3 nucleotide sequence: TGTGCCAGCAGCTGGGGACTAGCGGAGTACAATGAGCAGTTCTTC.

J is TRBJ2-7 and V is TRBV28; TRBD2 matches 8 bases. Looked up from germline, CDR1 is MDHEN and CDR2 is SYDVKM. The CDR3 contains 16 residues. The V and J ends lost 2 bases and 0 bases, in that order; junction bases with no gene match: 6. For the CDR3, the DNA is TGTGCCAGCAGTTTAGCGGGGGGCCTGAGCTCCTACGAGCAGTACTTC. It specifies CASSLAGGLSSYEQYF.

The genes are TRBV2 and TRBJ1-5; D unresolved. V dropped 4 bases and J dropped 5 bases, with 15 bases sitting between them. The CDR3 is 15 amino acids. Germline V CDR1 and CDR2: SNHLY, FYNNEI. The CDR3 coding sequence is TGTGCCAGCAGTGTACTGGGGTTCGGGGATCAGCCCCAGCATTTT. Its translation: CASSVLGFGDQPQHF.

The chain recombines TRBV7-8 with TRBJ2-5, with D perhaps TRBD2 (5 bases). The CDR3 is 14 amino acids. The ends were cut back, 4 bases at V and 1 base at J, with 10 bases in the middle. The V gene's germline CDR1 is SGHVS and CDR2 FQNEAQ. CDR3 in amino acids: CASSSDGLQETQYF. DNA of the CDR3: TGTGCCAGCAGCTCCGACGGACTCCAAGAGACCCAGTACTTC.

This chain joins TRBV7-9 and TRBJ2-5; D unresolved. Per the germline V gene, CDR1 is SEHNR and CDR2 is FQNEAQ (reference sequence). V was trimmed by 3 bases and J by 5 bases, leaving 10 bases between them. The length of the CDR3 is 13 residues. The CDR3 DNA sequence: TGTGCCAGCAGCTTTAGAAGTACGGAGACCCAGTACTTC. Its protein product is CASSFRSTETQYF.

This chain uses TRBV18 with TRBJ2-7; 8 nucleotides align to TRBD1. V trimming: 5 bases; J trimming: 6 bases; junction bases outside the gene matches: 12. Germline values: CDR1 KGHSH, CDR2 LQKENI. The CDR3 loop spans 15 amino acids. CDR3 sequence reads: CASSASRGLNFEQYF. Here the CDR3 DNA reads TGTGCCAGCTCAGCGAGCAGGGGGCTGAATTTCGAGCAGTACTTC.